This T cell receptor (beta chain) was sequenced during a study of cytomegalovirus exposure and HLA in healthy donors. Study conclusions and caveats: A previous analysis found most TCR beta V segments productive roughly 87% or roughly 30% of the time. A later analysis showed TCR association rates differing by HLA locus, peaking at DRB1 and lowest at HLA-C. Common viral pathogens (according to a later analysis) appeared linked to several of the most significant clusters. It was taken for granted in presence/absence analyses that sequencing depth across donors was roughly uniform.

With 60 Vbeta and 13 Jbeta primers, the PCR was carried out. Here immunoSEQ multiplex PCR was the method, and the copy in TCRdb shows in-frame clones only, minus some. The table records approximately 120,000 clones, under 20% of them present only once. The CDR3 is made up of 14 amino acids. CDR1 and CDR2 (germline): LGHNA, YSLEER. V lost 6 bases, J lost 5 bases, and 7 bases stayed unmatched. As to this clone: The antigen is unknown.

This chain uses TRBV4-3 with TRBJ2-1, with 7 bases lining up with TRBD1. Input material: PBMCs. This receptor was identified in a female donor in good health and CMV-seropositive. CDR3 bases: TGCGCCAGCAGTCCCGGGACAGCAAACAATGAGCAGTTCTTC. It is translated as CASSPGTANNEQFF.